This T cell receptor (beta chain) comes out of a study of a mutant IDH1 vaccine in newly diagnosed glioma. On the study more broadly: Patients' prior therapy spanned radiotherapy, temozolomide, or both; most underwent both. General study findings and limits: Evidence of vaccine-induced immune responses was documented in approximately 93% of patients.

Described time point: week 23, last vaccination. The investigators gave 300 ug of mutant IDH1 20-mer peptide in each vaccine dose, together with topical imiquimod. The CDR3 spans 13 residues. Trimming removed 4 bases at V and 5 bases at J, with 14 bases between. Germline lookup yields CDR1 SQVTM and CDR2 ANQGSEA. Repertoires were generated with immunoSEQ multiplex PCR, while TCRdb's copy carries only in-frame clones and drops some. This sample yields roughly 50,000 clones, of which 80% to 85% are seen a single time; about 8.1% belongs to the top ten. Details on this clone: Its target is not known.

The clonotype originates from a woman in her forties with glioma. Some clones in this sample may be carry-over from other donors' samples. This sample comprised PBMCs, obtained from a glioma patient whose treatment included an IDH1 peptide vaccine. This chain connects TRBV29-1 to TRBJ1-1; D is undetermined. The CDR3 sequence is CSVGLGLRTEAFF. As DNA, the CDR3 is TGCAGCGTTGGCCTGGGGTTGAGAACTGAAGCTTTCTTT.